This TCR beta chain was sequenced for a study of cytomegalovirus exposure and HLA in healthy donors. Repertoires were generated with immunoSEQ multiplex PCR, while TCRdb's copy carries only in-frame clones and drops some. This sample has 50,000 to 65,000 clones; roughly nine tenths occur once, and the top ten carry about 8.8%. Notes on this clone: The target antigen is unknown.

The donors belonged to the roughly 120-subject validation cohort, separate from the roughly 700-subject first cohort. V lost 2 bases and J lost 2, with 14 bases in between. Germline lookup yields CDR1 SGHKS and CDR2 YYEKEE (reference sequence). The CDR3 covers 15 residues. Findings of the study overall: A few chains tied to CMV proved CMV antigen-specific in vitro. Researchers counted around 160 TCR beta chains as cytomegalovirus-associated. Reportedly, diagnosis of cytomegalovirus status by the classifier showed high specificity and sensitivity.

This sequence was found in a woman between 18 and 29 years old in good health and CMV-seropositive. The chain carries TRBV5-5 and TRBJ2-7; perhaps TRBD1 as D (6 bases). Sequenced sample: PBMCs. The CDR3 bases are TGTGCCAGCAGCTTACAGGGTAGTGGTCCCTACGAGCAGTACTTC. Translating gives CASSLQGSGPYEQYF.